These 28 T cell receptor beta chains share one sample of origin, sequenced in a study of blood T cells in healthy people across ages. The authors ran a second PCR of 7 to 11 cycles using a sample-barcoded 5' primer and a J-beta primer mix. Using its own MiXCR run on the 5' RACE reads, TCRdb lists one record per CDR3 protein. The sample lists about a million distinct CDR3 sequences, approximately 50% seen once, with over 20% in the top ten. Sequencing was carried out using blood. These receptors came from an older woman in good health.

This rearrangement joins TRBV12-3 or TRBV12-4 to TRBJ1-2; D may be TRBD1 (6 bases). This CDR3 has 15 residues. The ends were cut back, 0 bases at V and 6 bases at J, with 14 bases in the middle. The CDR3 DNA reads TGTGCCAGCAGTTTAGCCACCGGGACAAGAAATGGCTACACCTTC. This translates into CASSLATGTRNGYTF.

The chain carries TRBV18 and TRBJ1-1; 7 bases align to TRBD1. The V gene's germline CDR1 is KGHSH and CDR2 LQKENI. This CDR3 contains 14 residues. V shed 3 bases, J shed 6 bases, and the junction held 7 bases outside the gene matches. The CDR3 nucleotides read TGTGCCAGCTCACCCAATTTACAGGGGCCTGAAGCTTTCTTT. It encodes CASSPNLQGPEAFF.

The chain has TRBV5-1 and TRBJ2-7; 7 bases agree with TRBD1. Germline loops: CDR1 SGHRS, CDR2 YFSETQ. V lost 4 bases to trimming and J lost 1 base; unmatched junction nucleotides: 14. This CDR3 contains 17 residues. As DNA, the CDR3 is TGCGCCAGCAGCCTGACTCATTCGACAGGGCAATCCTACGAGCAGTACTTC. Translating gives CASSLTHSTGQSYEQYF.

This clonotype was observed a few times. The chain has TRBV29-1 and TRBJ1-1; D is unresolved. The V and J ends lost 2 bases and 1 base respectively, with 8 bases between them. CDR3 length: 13 amino acids. Germline-derived CDR1 and CDR2 are SQVTM and ANQGSEA. For the CDR3, the DNA is TGCAGCGTTGAAAGTGTTCAGAACACTGAAGCTTTCTTT. It codes for CSVESVQNTEAFF.

This chain uses TRBV2 with TRBJ1-6, with D hard to call. The CDR3 sequence is 15 residues long. V lost 6 bases and J 6 bases, leaving 15 bases between the germline ends. Per the germline V gene, CDR1 is SNHLY and CDR2 is FYNNEI. CDR3 bases: TGTGCCAGCAGCGGCGGGGTTCGGACTAATTCACCCCTCCACTTT. The encoded protein is CASSGGVRTNSPLHF.

The chain combines TRBV2 with TRBJ2-3; D gene ambiguous. The CDR3 has 14 residues. Germline V gene data show CDR1 as SNHLY and CDR2 as FYNNEI. V was shortened by 3 bases and J by 3 bases, with 10 bases between the two germline ends. The CDR3 nucleotides are TGTGCCAGCAGTGACAGCGCGGCAACAGATACGCAGTATTTT. This codes for CASSDSAATDTQYF.

This clonotype has ten or more counts. V usage is TRBV9 and J usage is TRBJ1-2; no reliable D call. CDR3 size: 15 residues. V gave up 0 bases and J gave up 8 bases, with 17 bases separating them. Germline V gene lookup returns CDR1 SGDLS and CDR2 YYNGEE. Here the CDR3 DNA reads TGTGCCAGCAGCGTAGCTGGGAGGTCGGTTGGGGGCTACACCTTC. Residues: CASSVAGRSVGGYTF. The full variable domain, in which reference TRBV9 and TRBJ1-2 provide the parts outside the CDR3, is DSGVTQTPKHLITATGQRVTLRCSPRSGDLSVYWYQQSLDQGLQFLIQYYNGEERAKGNILERFSAQQFPDLHSELNLSSLELGDSALYFCASSVAGRSVGGYTFGSGTRLTVV.

The chain combines TRBV20-1 with TRBJ1-1, with D uncertain. V was shortened by 1 base and J by 0 bases, with 6 bases between the two germline ends. The V gene's germline CDR1 is DFQATT and CDR2 SNEGSKA (reference sequence). The CDR3 is made up of 13 amino acids. CDR3 in DNA: TGCAGTGCTAGAGTTCAGCTGAACACTGAAGCTTTCTTT. Its translation: CSARVQLNTEAFF.

This clonotype has more than one count but fewer than ten. The chain couples TRBV12-3 or TRBV12-4 to TRBJ2-7; D perhaps matches TRBD1 (5 bases). Deletions cut 3 bases from V and 6 bases from J, with 12 bases between. The CDR3 runs 13 residues. CDR3 sequence reads: CASSLGQNREQYF. The CDR3, as DNA: TGTGCCAGCAGTTTGGGGCAGAACCGCGAGCAGTACTTC.

The rearrangement links TRBV5-1 to TRBJ1-5; D is uncertain. Trimming stripped 2 bases from V and 1 base from J, with 4 bases between. The germline CDR1 and CDR2 sequences are SGHRS and YFSETQ. The CDR3 sequence is 13 residues long. The CDR3 protein is CASSFESNQPQHF. The CDR3 DNA is TGCGCCAGCAGCTTCGAAAGCAATCAGCCCCAGCATTTT. Full variable domain (rest looked up from reference TRBV5-1 and TRBJ1-5): KAGVTQTPRYLIKTRGQQVTLSCSPISGHRSVSWYQQTPGQGLQFLFEYFSETQRNKGNFPGRFSGRQFSNSRSEMNVSTLELGDSALYLCASSFESNQPQHFGDGTRLSIL.

This sequence joins TRBV12-5 and TRBJ2-1; no clear D. Near its end, the DNA agrees better with TRBJ2-7, so the J call may be wrong. This CDR3 is built from 11 residues. Germline CDR1 LGHNT, CDR2 FRNRAP. This CDR3 is CASGKNNEQYF. CDR3 bases: TGTGCTAGTGGTAAAAACAATGAGCAGTACTTC.

This clonotype came up many times. The chain links TRBV4-2 to TRBJ2-5; D may be TRBD2 (6 bases). V gave up 1 base and J gave up 5 bases, with 11 bases separating them. CDR3 length: 14 amino acids. Germline V gene data show CDR1 as LGHNA and CDR2 as YNFKEQ. This CDR3 reads CASSQVAEGETQYF. In nucleotides, the CDR3 is TGTGCCAGCAGCCAAGTTGCGGAGGGGGAGACCCAGTACTTC.

Worth noting for this clonotype: A much larger clone lies one base from this, so it may be a read error. The rearrangement links TRBV11-1 to TRBJ2-5, with TRBD1 identical over 7 bases. This CDR3 is built from 13 residues. Germline lookup yields CDR1 SGHAT and CDR2 FQDESV (reference sequence). DNA for the CDR3: TGTGTCAGCAGCAAGGGACAGCAAGAGACCCAGTACTTC. It is translated as CVSSKGQQETQYF.

The V call is TRBV20-1, the J call TRBJ1-1; 7 bases fit TRBD1. V lost 1 base to trimming and J lost 2 bases; unmatched junction nucleotides: 10. CDR3 length: 16 residues. Germline V gene lookup returns CDR1 DFQATT and CDR2 SNEGSKA (reference sequence). The chain's CDR3 is CSARGLPGQINTEAFF. The CDR3 region has the DNA TGCAGTGCTAGAGGGCTCCCGGGACAGATAAACACTGAAGCTTTCTTT.

V and J are TRBV6-2 or TRBV6-3 and TRBJ2-7; D unclear. Germline CDR1 MNHEY, CDR2 SVGEGT. The CDR3 runs to 14 residues. Between the trimmed V and J ends, which lost 5 bases and 2 bases, there was a span of 13 bases. The CDR3 reads CASSTLNPPYEQYF. DNA for the CDR3: TGTGCCAGCAGTACCCTGAACCCTCCCTACGAGCAGTACTTC.

The chain is built from TRBV19 and TRBJ1-4; D not resolved. The length of the CDR3 is 14 residues. Germline CDR1 reads LNHDA; CDR2 reads SQIVND (reference sequence). Between the trimmed V and J ends, which lost 11 bases and 8 bases, there was a span of 21 bases. CDR3 residues: CAPQGLEVREKLFF. The CDR3 nucleotides read TGTGCCCCCCAAGGGCTAGAAGTCAGAGAAAAACTGTTTTTT.

The chain recombines TRBV20-1 with TRBJ2-3; D possibly corresponds to TRBD1 (5 bases). There are 12 residues in the CDR3. CDR1 is DFQATT, CDR2 SNEGSKA, per germline (reference sequence). CDR3 in amino acids: CSRIKGTDTQYF. The CDR3 DNA is TGCAGCCGCATCAAGGGGACAGATACGCAGTATTTT.

The chain links TRBV6-1 to TRBJ2-1; D is perhaps TRBD1 (5 bases). With 6 bases removed from V and 0 bases from J, the gap between germline ends came to 9 bases. The germline V gene encodes CDR1 MNHNS and CDR2 SASEGT. CDR3 size: 14 residues. CDR3 sequence: CASRMTDSYNEQFF. Here the CDR3 DNA reads TGTGCCAGCAGGATGACAGACTCCTACAATGAGCAGTTCTTC.

This clonotype was detected a few times. V usage is TRBV12-3 or TRBV12-4 and J usage is TRBJ2-3; no definite D call. V shed 3 bases and J shed 5 bases, with 9 bases lying between them. The CDR3 runs 13 residues. The CDR3: CASSLDREDTQYF. DNA of the CDR3: TGTGCCAGCAGTTTGGATAGAGAAGATACGCAGTATTTT.

This clonotype has a count of ten or more. This chain uses TRBV4-1 with TRBJ2-7; TRBD1 aligns across 7 bases. Trimming at V came to 2 bases and at J to 5 bases, leaving 9 bases not matched to a gene. This CDR3 is 15 amino acids long. Per germline, CDR1 MGHRA and CDR2 YSYEKL. The CDR3 protein is CASSQRGQEPNEQYF. CDR3 in DNA: TGCGCCAGCAGCCAAAGGGGGCAGGAGCCGAACGAGCAGTACTTC.

This clonotype was counted between two and nine times. This chain connects TRBV29-1 to TRBJ2-7; 10 bases agree with TRBD1. The CDR3 sequence is 16 residues long. From germline, CDR1 is SQVTM and CDR2 ANQGSEA. Losses at the gene ends were 5 bases for V and 6 bases for J; bases not matched to a gene: 16. The CDR3 coding sequence is TGCAGCGTTTCCGGGACAGGGGCTATTCCATCCGGCGAGCAGTACTTC. The encoded protein is CSVSGTGAIPSGEQYF.

The chain joins TRBV28 to TRBJ2-7; 8 bases are shared with TRBD1. This CDR3 is 17 amino acids long. Trimming took 1 base from V and 3 from J; bases not matched to a gene: 11. Germline-derived CDR1 and CDR2 are MDHEN and SYDVKM. The CDR3 region is CASSLSAMGTGFYEQYF. CDR3 DNA: TGTGCCAGCAGTTTATCAGCGATGGGGACAGGTTTCTACGAGCAGTACTTC.

Only a few counts were recorded for this clonotype. This chain joins TRBV20-1 and TRBJ2-7; 8 bases fit TRBD1. The CDR3 has 12 residues. Germline assignment: CDR1 DFQATT and CDR2 SNEGSKA (reference sequence). Trimming cost V 6 bases and J 3 bases; bases outside gene matches: 4. CDR3 region: CSARQGLYEQYF. The CDR3 DNA sequence: TGCAGTGCGCGACAGGGGCTCTACGAGCAGTACTTC.

CDR3 nucleotide sequence: TGTGCCAGCAGCCTACTGGGGGTCCGTTCCTACGAGCAGTACTTC. This gives the protein CASSLLGVRSYEQYF. This chain links TRBV11-2 with TRBJ2-7; D is possibly TRBD1 or TRBD2 (5 bases each). Trimming left V 5 bases short and J 1 base short, with 15 bases between. The length of the CDR3 is 15 residues. Germline values: CDR1 SGHAT, CDR2 FQNNGV. Full variable domain (remainder filled in from reference TRBV11-2 and TRBJ2-7): EAGVAQSPRYKIIEKRQSVAFWCNPISGHATLYWYQQILGQGPKLLIQFQNNGVVDDSQLPKDRFSAERLKGVDSTLKIQPAKLEDSAVYLCASSLLGVRSYEQYFGPGTRLTVT.

This clonotype was found a few times. V usage is TRBV14 and J usage is TRBJ2-5; 9 bases align to TRBD2. Looked up from germline, CDR1 is SGHDN and CDR2 is FVKESK. The CDR3 consists of 19 residues. Trimming took 2 bases from V and 5 from J; bases not matched to a gene: 18. The chain's CDR3 is CASSQFGETLAGVVETQYF. The CDR3 DNA is TGTGCCAGCAGCCAATTTGGAGAAACTTTAGCGGGAGTGGTGGAGACCCAGTACTTC. Looking up the rest from reference TRBV14 and TRBJ2-5 gives the full variable domain: EAGVTQFPSHSVIEKGQTVTLRCDPISGHDNLYWYRRVMGKEIKFLLHFVKESKQDESGMPNNRFLAERTGGTYSTLKVQPAELEDSGVYFCASSQFGETLAGVVETQYFGPGTRLLVL.

The chain combines TRBV9 with TRBJ2-1, with D possibly being TRBD2 (5 bases). The CDR3 contains 14 residues. The V gene lost 4 bases and the J gene lost 8 bases, with 16 bases spanning the gap. Germline V gives CDR1 SGDLS, CDR2 YYNGEE. CDR3 nucleotide sequence: TGTGCCAGCAGCTCGCTAGGCCGGGGAGATGAGCAGTTCTTC. This gives the protein CASSSLGRGDEQFF. The whole variable domain, filled in from reference TRBV9 and TRBJ2-1, reads DSGVTQTPKHLITATGQRVTLRCSPRSGDLSVYWYQQSLDQGLQFLIQYYNGEERAKGNILERFSAQQFPDLHSELNLSSLELGDSALYFCASSSLGRGDEQFFGPGTRLTVL.

The chain links TRBV3-1 to TRBJ1-1; weak D call: TRBD1 (6 bases). The CDR3 consists of 14 residues. The germline V and J ends were trimmed by 2 bases and 6 bases, with 13 bases remaining between them. The germline CDR1 and CDR2 sequences are LGHDT and YNNKEL (reference sequence). In DNA form, the CDR3 reads TGTGCCAGCAGCCAAAGGAGGGGGAGGTCTGAAGCTTTCTTT. It translates to CASSQRRGRSEAFF.

V usage is TRBV4-3 and J usage is TRBJ2-1; D unresolved. Gene TRBJ2-7 matches the end of the DNA better, so the J call may be wrong. Looked up from germline, CDR1 is LGHNA and CDR2 is YSLEER. The CDR3 extends over 16 amino acids. The CDR3 sequence is CASSQDPGGSYNEQYF. Written as DNA, the CDR3 is TGCGCCAGCAGCCAAGATCCGGGCGGCTCCTACAATGAGCAGTACTTC.